The 28 T cell receptor beta chains reported below all come from one sample, sequenced in a study of T cell responses to AZD1222 COVID-19 vaccine. TCRdb's copy holds only in-frame clones and misses some; the assay was immunoSEQ multiplex PCR. The data show about 120,000 clones, 70% to 90% seen once. The sample was peripheral blood, taken on day 0 of AZD1222 vaccination. The receptors derive from an adult in good health.

V gene TRBV6-5 combines with J gene TRBJ1-2, with D unresolved. This CDR3 contains 14 residues. V was shortened by 0 bases and J by 7 bases, with 12 bases between the two germline ends. CDR1 is MNHEY and CDR2 is SVGAGI in the germline V gene. The CDR3 region is CASSYSGIGRGYTF. DNA for the CDR3: TGTGCCAGCAGTTACTCGGGGATCGGGCGTGGCTACACCTTC.

The CDR3 here is CASRAMFRGDYGYTF. In nucleotides, the CDR3 is TGTGCCAGCAGAGCCATGTTCAGGGGGGACTATGGCTACACCTTC. The rearrangement uses TRBV3-1 (or the pseudogene TRBV3-2) and TRBJ1-2, with TRBD1 matching over 7 bases. Germline V CDR1 and CDR2: LGHDT, YNNKEL (reference sequence). CDR3 length: 15 amino acids. The ends lost 6 bases at V and 3 bases at J; junction bases unmatched: 10.

The V gene is TRBV24-1, the J gene TRBJ1-5; 9 bases align to TRBD1. In germline, CDR1 is KGHDR, CDR2 SFDVKD. V dropped 2 bases and J dropped 9; count of bases not matched to a gene: 10. CDR3 length: 16 residues. The CDR3 DNA reads as TGTGCCACCAGTGATTCCCGACAGGGGGGACTTGTGCCCCAGCATTTT. This gives the protein CATSDSRQGGLVPQHF.

This chain uses TRBV11-3 with TRBJ2-7; TRBD2 matches 13 bases. Germline V gene sequence: CDR1 SGHNT, CDR2 YENEEA. The ends lost 2 bases at V and 3 bases at J; junction bases unmatched: 10. There are 18 residues in the CDR3. CDR3 sequence reads: CASSLSTGWTSGSYEQYF. CDR3 coding DNA: TGTGCCAGCAGCTTATCCACTGGATGGACTAGCGGGAGCTACGAGCAGTACTTC.

The rearrangement links TRBV28 to TRBJ1-2; D is unresolved. The CDR3 has 12 residues. Deletions cut 7 bases from V and 8 bases from J, with 14 bases between. The germline V gene has CDR1 MDHEN and CDR2 SYDVKM. As DNA, the CDR3 is TGTGCCAGCACGGAACAGCCTGGCGGCTACACCTTC. Residues: CASTEQPGGYTF.

The V and J genes are TRBV7-9 and TRBJ1-6; 7 bases are shared with TRBD1. V shed 5 bases and J 8 bases; nucleotides not matched to a gene: 9. The germline V gene has CDR1 SEHNR and CDR2 FQNEAQ (reference sequence). The CDR3 is made up of 15 amino acids. The CDR3 DNA sequence: TGTGCCAGCAGCGTTCAGGGGGGCGCAGATTCACCCCTCCACTTT. Its protein is CASSVQGGADSPLHF.

This chain joins TRBV5-4 and TRBJ2-3; 10 nucleotides agree with TRBD1. Germline assignment: CDR1 SGHNT and CDR2 YYREEE (reference sequence). The CDR3 is 18 residues long. The V segment lost 4 bases and the J segment 2 bases; nucleotides outside the gene matches: 13. The CDR3 DNA sequence: TGTGCCAGCAGCCTAGGGACAGGGGTTCGACATCCCACAGATACGCAGTATTTT. This translates into CASSLGTGVRHPTDTQYF.

The chain has TRBV7-9 and TRBJ1-5; a possible D gene is TRBD1 (6 bases). CDR3 length: 16 residues. Trimming took 1 base from V and 6 from J, leaving 16 bases between them. Germline V CDR1 and CDR2: SEHNR, FQNEAQ (reference sequence). The CDR3 DNA reads as TGTGCCAGCAGCTTAGGTGCCGGGGGCGAAGGTCAGCCCCAGCATTTT. Amino acids: CASSLGAGGEGQPQHF.

The rearrangement links TRBV29-1 to TRBJ2-3, with D tentatively TRBD2 (6 bases). Germline V gives CDR1 SQVTM, CDR2 ANQGSEA. The CDR3 has 15 amino acids. The V gene lost 6 bases and the J gene lost 2 bases, with 18 bases spanning the gap. CDR3 DNA: TGCAGCGTGGGGGTGGGACTGGAATTCACAGATACGCAGTATTTT. It is translated as CSVGVGLEFTDTQYF.

This clone has just one count. This chain connects TRBV28 to TRBJ1-2; D possibly corresponds to TRBD1 (5 bases). Germline CDR1 reads MDHEN; CDR2 reads SYDVKM. The CDR3 length is 13 residues. The V end lost 6 bases, the J end lost 7 bases, and 15 bases lay between the germline ends. CDR3 in amino acids: CASRELGGGGYTF. The CDR3 DNA reads as TGTGCCAGCAGGGAGCTCGGGGGTGGTGGCTACACCTTC.

This chain joins TRBV29-1 and TRBJ1-2; D not certain. Trimming took off 0 bases at V and 8 bases at J, with 16 bases between the two ends. Germline CDR1 SQVTM, CDR2 ANQGSEA. The CDR3 consists of 14 residues. This CDR3 reads CSVEDLAIRKGYTF. The CDR3 DNA reads as TGCAGCGTTGAAGATCTGGCCATCAGAAAAGGCTACACCTTC.

The chain joins TRBV4-1 to TRBJ1-4, with D hard to call. V lost 2 bases to trimming and J lost 0 bases, with 7 bases between them. There are 15 residues in the CDR3. Germline V gene lookup returns CDR1 MGHRA and CDR2 YSYEKL. The CDR3 DNA follows: TGCGCCAGCAGCCAACCCGGCGCAACTAATGAAAAACTGTTTTTT. Encoded protein: CASSQPGATNEKLFF.

The chain couples TRBV11-1 to TRBJ2-3; D not certain. Trimming pared 2 bases from V and 0 bases from J, leaving 9 bases between. From germline, CDR1 is SGHAT and CDR2 FQDESV (reference sequence). The CDR3 has 15 amino acids. The CDR3 spells CASSLRYRSTDTQYF. The CDR3 coding sequence is TGTGCCAGCAGCTTAAGGTACCGAAGCACAGATACGCAGTATTTT.

The gene calls are TRBV11-1 and TRBJ2-7, with a tentative D call TRBD1 (6 bases). The CDR3 consists of 16 residues. Germline V lookup: CDR1 SGHAT, CDR2 FQDESV (reference sequence). Trimming pared 4 bases from V and 5 bases from J, leaving 21 bases between. The DNA for the CDR3 is TGTGCCAGCAGCTCGATAGAGTGGCAGGCAGGGGACGAGCAGTACTTC. It encodes CASSSIEWQAGDEQYF.

The CDR3: CASSYPPTGSPSYEQYF. In DNA, the CDR3 is TGTGCCAGCAGCTACCCTCCGACAGGGAGCCCCTCCTACGAGCAGTACTTC. This rearrangement joins TRBV11-2 to TRBJ2-7, with 7 bases identical to TRBD1. Germline loops: CDR1 SGHAT, CDR2 FQNNGV. The CDR3 is 17 amino acids. Germline trimming cut 4 bases from V and 0 bases from J; bases unmatched to any gene: 12.

The chain is built from TRBV24-1 and TRBJ2-2, with D tentatively TRBD1 (6 bases). V was pared by 3 bases and J by 2 bases, with 12 bases between. CDR1 and CDR2 from the germline V gene are KGHDR and SFDVKD. The CDR3 sequence is 16 residues long. DNA for the CDR3: TGTGCCACCAGTGATGCCGGGACACCCAACACCGGGGAGCTGTTTTTT. Its protein product is CATSDAGTPNTGELFF.

The rearrangement links TRBV3-1 (or the pseudogene TRBV3-2) to TRBJ1-6; D ambiguous. The germline gives CDR1 LGHDT, CDR2 YNNKEL (reference sequence). The CDR3 length is 14 residues. V was clipped by 1 base and J by 5 bases, with 6 bases between them. The CDR3 DNA reads TGTGCCAGCAGCCAAGGTGACGATAATTCACCCCTCCACTTT. Encoded protein: CASSQGDDNSPLHF.

This chain uses TRBV5-1 with TRBJ1-4; TRBD1 is a possible D gene (5 bases). CDR3 length: 15 residues. V was shortened by 5 bases and J by 5 bases, with 16 bases between the two germline ends. Germline V gene lookup returns CDR1 SGHRS and CDR2 YFSETQ. CDR3 DNA: TGCGCCAGCAGTTCTACAGGTTTCGGGAATGAAAAACTGTTTTTT. It encodes CASSSTGFGNEKLFF.

CDR3 sequence (DNA): TGTGCCAGCAGATCTAGCGGAAACACAGATACGCAGTATTTT. Translation gives CASRSSGNTDTQYF. The chain joins TRBV27 to TRBJ2-3, with 7 bases that match TRBD2. After removal of 6 bases from V and 2 bases from J, the junction contained 5 bases not matched to a gene. Germline CDR1 MNHEY, CDR2 SMNVEV (reference sequence). This CDR3 has 14 amino acids.

The chain carries TRBV10-3 and TRBJ2-7; 8 positions match TRBD1. V shed 7 bases, J shed 3 bases, and the junction held 8 bases outside the gene matches. Germline V gene data show CDR1 as ENHRY and CDR2 as SYGVKD. The CDR3 has 14 residues. The CDR3 region is CAIIDRGEDYEQYF. The CDR3 coding sequence is TGTGCCATCATAGACAGGGGAGAGGACTACGAGCAGTACTTC.

This clone appeared once. This CDR3 reads CASRRTSTDTQYF. The CDR3 DNA reads as TGTGCCAGCAGGCGGACTAGCACAGATACGCAGTATTTT. The chain recombines TRBV2 with TRBJ2-3; perhaps TRBD2 as D (5 bases). Trimming cost V 6 bases and J 0 bases, with 7 bases left between them. This CDR3 contains 13 residues. Germline lookup yields CDR1 SNHLY and CDR2 FYNNEI.

The chain recombines TRBV20-1 with TRBJ1-5; tentative D call: TRBD1 (5 bases). This CDR3 comprises 12 residues. V dropped 3 bases and J dropped 6 bases, with 9 bases sitting between them. The V gene's germline CDR1 is DFQATT and CDR2 SNEGSKA (reference sequence). This chain's CDR3 is CSASPDSQPQHF. CDR3 nucleotide sequence: TGCAGTGCTAGTCCAGACAGTCAGCCCCAGCATTTT.

The gene calls are TRBV6-2 or TRBV6-3 and TRBJ1-5; unclear D gene. Looked up from germline, CDR1 is MNHEY and CDR2 is SVGEGT. The CDR3 length is 13 residues. Deletions cut 2 bases from V and 5 bases from J, with 7 bases between. CDR3 protein: CASSYTSYQPQHF. In DNA form, the CDR3 reads TGTGCCAGCAGTTACACTAGTTATCAGCCCCAGCATTTT.

The chain employs TRBV7-2 and TRBJ2-7; the D gene is possibly TRBD2 (6 bases). Trimming shortened V by 0 bases and J by 1 base, and 10 bases separated the two germline ends. Per the germline V gene, CDR1 is SGHTA and CDR2 is FQGNSA. The CDR3 extends over 15 amino acids. CDR3 coding DNA: TGTGCCAGCAGCTTAGCGCCGGGGGATTCCTACGAGCAGTACTTC. It is translated as CASSLAPGDSYEQYF.

This clone occurred once. CDR3 sequence: CAWIGGVIGGLNTEAFF. CDR3 coding DNA: TGTGCCTGGATCGGTGGGGTGATCGGGGGCCTGAACACTGAAGCTTTCTTT. The chain joins TRBV30 to TRBJ1-1, with a weak D call TRBD1 (6 bases). The CDR3 consists of 17 residues. The germline CDR1 and CDR2 sequences are GTSNPN and SVGIG (reference sequence). Between the trimmed V and J ends, which lost 4 bases and 0 bases, there was a span of 21 bases.

J is TRBJ1-4 and V is TRBV2, with 7 positions matching TRBD1. The junction had 4 bases not matched to a gene; V was cut back by 2 bases and J by 4 bases. Germline values: CDR1 SNHLY, CDR2 FYNNEI. The length of the CDR3 is 15 residues. CDR3 in amino acids: CASSESRGFNEKLFF. CDR3 sequence (DNA): TGTGCCAGCAGTGAAAGCAGGGGGTTTAATGAAAAACTGTTTTTT.

The chain employs TRBV4-2 and TRBJ1-4, with 11 bases aligning to TRBD1. Germline values: CDR1 LGHNA, CDR2 YNFKEQ. V lost 4 bases to trimming and J lost 4 bases; unmatched junction nucleotides: 5. The CDR3 consists of 16 residues. In DNA, the CDR3 is TGTGCCAGCAGCCGCGGGGACAGGGGGTTTAATGAAAAACTGTTTTTT. Its protein is CASSRGDRGFNEKLFF.

V usage is TRBV7-9 and J usage is TRBJ2-7, with TRBD1 identical over 9 bases. The CDR3 contains 14 residues. CDR1 and CDR2 from the germline V gene are SEHNR and FQNEAQ (reference sequence). V was pared by 1 base and J by 6 bases, with 4 bases of the junction left unmatched. CDR3 bases: TGTGCCAGCAGCTTAGGGACAGGGGAGGGCGAGCAGTACTTC. Its protein product is CASSLGTGEGEQYF.